Sequencing of this T cell receptor beta chain was carried out in a study of blood T cell repertoires in COVID-19. On the study more broadly: The United States, Italy and Spain provided the acute and convalescent COVID-19 samples. Sample material is recorded as cDNA or gDNA derived from T cells, B-cell-depleted T cells, or PBMCs.

Trimming shortened V by 0 bases and J by 6 bases, and 9 bases separated the two germline ends. This CDR3 region has 14 residues. CDR1 SGHRS and CDR2 YFSETQ come from the germline V gene. Per the original data handling: Estimated nucleated cell counts came from reference gene primer amplification. Repertoires were generated with immunoSEQ multiplex PCR, while TCRdb's copy carries only in-frame clones and drops some. Clone size and the V and J calls come from that table; the DNA yielded D and trimming. In the table there are fewer than 250,000 clones, about four fifths of which are singletons. V gene TRBV5-1 combines with J gene TRBJ2-2; D call uncertain. The TCR originated in an elderly woman with acute or convalescent COVID-19. Sequencing was done on a sample of peripheral blood. DNA of the CDR3: TGCGCCAGCAGCTTGGTAATCTCCGCCGGGGAGCTGTTTTTT. Its translation is CASSLVISAGELFF.